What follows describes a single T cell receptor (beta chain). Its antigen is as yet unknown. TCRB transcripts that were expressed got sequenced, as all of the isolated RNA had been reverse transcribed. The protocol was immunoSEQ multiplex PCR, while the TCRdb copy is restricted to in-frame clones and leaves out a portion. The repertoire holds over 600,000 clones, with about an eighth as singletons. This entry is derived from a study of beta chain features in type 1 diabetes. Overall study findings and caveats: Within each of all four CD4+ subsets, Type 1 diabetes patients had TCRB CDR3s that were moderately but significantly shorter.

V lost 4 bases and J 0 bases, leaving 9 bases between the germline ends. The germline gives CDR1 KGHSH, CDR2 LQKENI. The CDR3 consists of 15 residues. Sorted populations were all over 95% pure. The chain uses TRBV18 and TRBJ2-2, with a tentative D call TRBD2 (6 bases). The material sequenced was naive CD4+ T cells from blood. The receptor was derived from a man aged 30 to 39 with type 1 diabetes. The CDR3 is CASSLPSANTGELFF. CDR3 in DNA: TGTGCCAGCTCACTGCCTAGCGCGAACACCGGGGAGCTGTTTTTT. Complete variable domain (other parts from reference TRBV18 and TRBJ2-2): NAGVMQNPRHLVRRRGQEARLRCSPMKGHSHVYWYRQLPEEGLKFMVYLQKENIIDESGMPKERFSAEFPKEGPSILRIQQVVRGDSAAYFCASSLPSANTGELFFGEGSRLTVL.